Only one count was recorded for the clone carrying this TCR beta chain. An end of the junction differs from the germline gene, which may be a read error. This sample was taken from a study of blood T cells in healthy people across ages. Sample-barcoded 5' priming and a J-beta primer mix drove a second PCR of roughly 6 to 12 cycles. TCRdb re-derived calls from the 5' RACE reads in MiXCR, one entry per CDR3 protein. This table has approximately 400,000 distinct CDR3 sequences, roughly half appearing once. The CDR3 is 15 residues long. Per the germline V gene, CDR1 is SGHVS and CDR2 is FQNEAQ. Sequenced material: blood. The sequence came from a man aged 60 to 75 in good health. V usage is TRBV7-8 and J usage is TRBJ1-2; D uncertain. CDR3 in amino acids: CASSLVAETNYGCTF. The DNA for the CDR3 is TGTGCCAGCAGCTTAGTTGCGGAAACTAACTATGGCTGCACCTTC.